This TCR beta chain came from a study of regulatory T cells in long-lasting Graves disease. As for the study in general: New Graves' disease cases had less than 3 months of antithyroid drugs. Broader study findings: The study found persistent patients shared more public clonotypes (roughly 2,600) than new patients (around 1,000). TRBV28, TRBJ1-2 and TRBJ2-5 were segments that persistent disease favored.

The TCR beta library used iRepertoire HTBI primers with Arm-PCR amplification of CDR3. Using its own MiXCR run on the multiplex PCR reads, TCRdb lists one record per CDR3 protein. The data contain some 400,000 distinct CDR3 sequences, 14% to 15% of them singletons. This clonotype was observed at least ten times. Its antigen is unidentified. V was cut by 3 bases and J by 5 bases, with 11 bases left in between. There are 14 residues in the CDR3. Time point here: newly diagnosed GD, antithyroid drugs for less than 3 months. TCR sequences were obtained from RNA taken from PBMCs. These data are also associated with another study on T cells in Graves' hyperthyroidism and ophthalmopathy. This second study says: The HTBI primer set served for first-round RT-PCR of the TCR CDR3.

The sequence came from a woman in her twenties or thirties with Graves disease. The specimen comprised peripheral blood mononuclear cells (PBMCs), sampled at new diagnosis, from a patient treated with antithyroid drugs. The chain employs TRBV12-3 or TRBV12-4 and TRBJ2-1; D remains unclear. CDR3 coding DNA: TGTGCCAGCAGTTTGAGGAGTACCCACAATGAGCAGTTCTTC. It codes for CASSLRSTHNEQFF.